Listed here are 18 T cell receptor beta chains from one sample, sequenced in a study of brain T cells in children with intractable seizures. The time point was: blood from clinic visit 5 months post-surgery; TSC patient then seizure free. Only in-frame clones appear in the TCRdb table, and some are missing; sequencing was by immunoSEQ multiplex PCR. The table has under 400,000 clones, about 93% seen once. The source material was peripheral blood, sampled 4 to 5 months after surgery. All receptors come from a boy under three years old with tuberous sclerosis and intractable seizures.

The chain combines TRBV19 with TRBJ2-3; 7 bases align to TRBD1. Germline CDR1 reads LNHDA; CDR2 reads SQIVND (reference sequence). The CDR3 is 14 amino acids. V lost 5 bases and J lost 0; bases outside the gene matches: 2. The DNA for the CDR3 is TGTGCCAGTAGTGTACAGGGGAGCACAGATACGCAGTATTTT. It codes for CASSVQGSTDTQYF.

V is TRBV5-4 and J is TRBJ1-6; D gene uncertain. The germline V and J ends were trimmed by 0 bases and 8 bases, with 9 bases remaining between them. This CDR3 contains 14 residues. The germline gives CDR1 SGHNT, CDR2 YYREEE (reference sequence). CDR3: CASSLGRWDSPLHF. CDR3 DNA: TGTGCCAGCAGCTTGGGACGGTGGGATTCACCCCTCCACTTT.

Turning to this clone: A read error may account for a junction end that differs from germline. This CDR3 reads CGAGTNEKLFF. The CDR3 region has the DNA TGTGGGGCAGGAACTAATGAAAAACTGTTTTTT. The chain uses TRBV29-1 and TRBJ1-4; a possible D gene is TRBD1 (5 bases). CDR1 is SQVTM and CDR2 is ANQGSEA in the germline V gene. The CDR3 runs 11 residues.

This clone was observed a few times. The genes are TRBV6-5 and TRBJ2-1; the D gene is possibly TRBD1 (6 bases). The V gene's germline CDR1 is MNHEY and CDR2 SVGAGI. The V end was cut by 6 bases, the J end by 8 bases, with 20 bases between. This CDR3 comprises 15 residues. Here the CDR3 reads CASRSQGPESDEQFF. CDR3 coding DNA: TGTGCCAGCAGGTCACAGGGCCCCGAATCGGATGAGCAGTTCTTC.

The rearrangement links TRBV6-5 to TRBJ1-2; TRBD1 might be the D (5 bases). V was trimmed by 0 bases and J by 4 bases, leaving 9 bases between them. The germline V gene encodes CDR1 MNHEY and CDR2 SVGAGI. The CDR3 runs 14 residues. In nucleotides, the CDR3 is TGTGCCAGCAGTTACTCCCCGACAGTCTATGGCTACACCTTC. It codes for CASSYSPTVYGYTF.

The V call is TRBV3-1 (or the pseudogene TRBV3-2), the J call TRBJ2-7; 9 nucleotides match TRBD1. The V gene end was trimmed by 4 bases and the J gene end by 4 bases; junction bases not matched to a gene: 11. Germline loops: CDR1 LGHDT, CDR2 YNNKEL (reference sequence). There are 16 residues in the CDR3. The CDR3: CASSRSPGTGRYEQYF. CDR3 coding DNA: TGTGCCAGCAGCCGATCCCCCGGGACAGGGAGATACGAGCAGTACTTC.

This rearrangement joins TRBV6-5 to TRBJ2-1, with a tentative D call TRBD1 (6 bases). Germline assignment: CDR1 MNHEY and CDR2 SVGAGI. The V and J ends lost 8 bases and 8 bases respectively, with 16 bases between them. CDR3 length: 13 amino acids. CDR3 bases: TGTGCCAGCGGGTCAGGGGTACTGGATGAGCAGTTCTTC. Its translation: CASGSGVLDEQFF.

This clone showed up just once. The chain carries TRBV7-2 and TRBJ2-2; 9 bases are shared with TRBD2. CDR1 is SGHTA and CDR2 is FQGNSA in the germline V gene. V shed 3 bases and J 5 bases; nucleotides not matched to a gene: 7. The CDR3 spans 16 residues. The CDR3 protein is CASSFAGGPGTGELFF. The CDR3 DNA follows: TGTGCCAGCAGCTTTGCGGGAGGGCCGGGAACCGGGGAGCTGTTTTTT.

The rearrangement links TRBV5-4 to TRBJ1-1, with a weak D call TRBD1 (5 bases). The CDR3 contains 15 residues. Trimming removed 5 bases from V and 5 bases from J, with 19 bases in between. Germline V gene lookup returns CDR1 SGHNT and CDR2 YYREEE (reference sequence). The CDR3 loop reads CASRPYRDVGTEAFF. CDR3 coding DNA: TGTGCCAGCAGGCCGTACCGGGACGTGGGGACTGAAGCTTTCTTT.

This sequence joins TRBV6-1 and TRBJ1-1, with TRBD1 matching over 10 bases. V trimming: 4 bases; J trimming: 1 base; junction bases outside the gene matches: 6. The CDR3 covers 16 residues. Looked up from germline, CDR1 is MNHNS and CDR2 is SASEGT. The CDR3 DNA reads TGTGCCAGCAGTGCCAGGACAGGGGGAGGGAACACTGAAGCTTTCTTT. Translated: CASSARTGGGNTEAFF.

This clone was seen only once. J is TRBJ1-6 and V is TRBV7-2; no definite D call. V lost 1 base, J lost 8 bases, and 12 bases lay in between. Germline V lookup: CDR1 SGHTA, CDR2 FQGNSA. This CDR3 has 15 residues. The CDR3 sequence: CASSLVGVPYSPLHF. CDR3 bases: TGTGCCAGCAGCTTAGTTGGCGTTCCTTATTCACCCCTCCACTTT.

The chain couples TRBV6-6 to TRBJ2-3, with 8 bases fitting TRBD2. Germline assignment: CDR1 MNHNY and CDR2 SVGAGI (reference sequence). The CDR3 has 17 amino acids. V gave up 5 bases and J gave up 3 bases; unmatched junction bases: 13. In DNA, the CDR3 is TGTGCCAGCAGTCTACCTCCCCGAGCGGGGGCTACAGATACGCAGTATTTT. Translated, it gives CASSLPPRAGATDTQYF.

The sample holds a few counts of this clone. The chain is built from TRBV20-1 and TRBJ2-7, with D possibly TRBD1 on 6 matching bases. Trimming left V 8 bases short and J 7 bases short, with 15 bases between. Germline values: CDR1 DFQATT, CDR2 SNEGSKA (reference sequence). CDR3 length: 11 amino acids. The CDR3 reads CSLTTGLEQYF. The CDR3 bases are TGCAGTCTAACGACAGGACTTGAGCAGTACTTC.

Points on this clone: Other DNA sequences from this sample encode an identical CDR3 as well. The rearrangement joins TRBV5-1 to TRBJ1-5, with TRBD1 matching over 11 bases. Germline CDR1 is SGHRS and CDR2 is YFSETQ. The CDR3 covers 14 residues. Unmatched junction bases numbered 4, after V lost 4 bases and J lost 7 bases. The CDR3 region has the DNA TGCGCCAGCAGCCCGGGACAGGGGGGGCAGCCCCAGCATTTT. Its translation: CASSPGQGGQPQHF.

The chain combines TRBV15 with TRBJ1-6, with a weak D call TRBD1 (5 bases). The CDR3 is 13 amino acids. Germline-derived CDR1 and CDR2 are LNHNV and YYDKDF (reference sequence). Trimming shortened V by 8 bases and J by 7 bases, and 12 bases separated the two germline ends. The CDR3 spells CATSRGRNSPLHF. CDR3 bases: TGTGCCACCTCCCGGGGGAGGAATTCACCCCTCCACTTT.

The chain has TRBV6-6 and TRBJ1-1, with D hard to call. The germline V and J ends were trimmed by 2 bases and 1 base, with 8 bases remaining between them. CDR1 and CDR2 from the germline V gene are MNHNY and SVGAGI (reference sequence). This CDR3 comprises 14 residues. CDR3 protein: CASSYDRRNTEAFF. DNA for the CDR3: TGTGCCAGCAGTTACGACCGCCGGAACACTGAAGCTTTCTTT.

The chain combines TRBV7-8 with TRBJ2-3; unclear D gene. V gave up 1 base and J gave up 0 bases, with 14 bases separating them. This CDR3 has 17 amino acids. Germline CDR1 is SGHVS and CDR2 is FQNEAQ. CDR3 sequence: CASSLGIAWASTDTQYF. The CDR3 DNA reads TGTGCCAGCAGCTTAGGGATAGCTTGGGCTAGCACAGATACGCAGTATTTT.

The chain recombines TRBV11-2 with TRBJ2-1, with D possibly called TRBD1 or TRBD2 (5 bases each). The CDR3 spans 13 residues. V dropped 0 bases and J dropped 12 bases, with 12 bases sitting between them. CDR1 and CDR2 from the germline V gene are SGHAT and FQNNGV. The DNA of the CDR3 is TGTGCCAGCAGCTTAGAGTACGCTGGGACGCAGTTCTTC. As protein: CASSLEYAGTQFF.